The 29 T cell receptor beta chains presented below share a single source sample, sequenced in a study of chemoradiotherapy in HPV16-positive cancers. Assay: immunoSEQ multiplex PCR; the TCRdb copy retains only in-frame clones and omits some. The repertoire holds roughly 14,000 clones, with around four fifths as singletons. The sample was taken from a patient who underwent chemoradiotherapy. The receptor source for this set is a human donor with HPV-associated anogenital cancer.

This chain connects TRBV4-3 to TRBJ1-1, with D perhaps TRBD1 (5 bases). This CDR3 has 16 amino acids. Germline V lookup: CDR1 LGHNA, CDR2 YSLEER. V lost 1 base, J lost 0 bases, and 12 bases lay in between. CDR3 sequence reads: CASSQASGQLNTEAFF. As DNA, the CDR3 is TGCGCCAGCAGCCAAGCGTCAGGGCAGTTGAACACTGAAGCTTTCTTT.

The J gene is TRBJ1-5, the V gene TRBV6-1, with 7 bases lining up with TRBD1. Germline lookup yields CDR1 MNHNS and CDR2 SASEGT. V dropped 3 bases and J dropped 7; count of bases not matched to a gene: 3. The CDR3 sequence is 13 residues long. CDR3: CASSEQGGQPQHF. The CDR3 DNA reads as TGTGCCAGCAGTGAGCAGGGGGGACAGCCCCAGCATTTT.

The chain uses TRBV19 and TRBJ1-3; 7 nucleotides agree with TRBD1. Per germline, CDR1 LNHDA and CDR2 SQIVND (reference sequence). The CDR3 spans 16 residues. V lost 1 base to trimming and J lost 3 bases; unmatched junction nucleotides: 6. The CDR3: CASSIGKGAFGNTIYF. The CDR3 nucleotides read TGTGCCAGTAGTATAGGGAAGGGGGCTTTTGGAAACACCATATATTTT.

The CDR3 loop is CAALWGAGLTDTQYF. The CDR3 DNA sequence: TGTGCCGCCCTTTGGGGGGCGGGGCTCACAGATACGCAGTATTTT. The chain combines TRBV19 with TRBJ2-3; D assignment may be TRBD1 or TRBD2 (6 bases each). The V end lost 11 bases, the J end lost 2 bases, and 20 bases lay between the germline ends. Germline values: CDR1 LNHDA, CDR2 SQIVND (reference sequence). CDR3 length: 15 residues.

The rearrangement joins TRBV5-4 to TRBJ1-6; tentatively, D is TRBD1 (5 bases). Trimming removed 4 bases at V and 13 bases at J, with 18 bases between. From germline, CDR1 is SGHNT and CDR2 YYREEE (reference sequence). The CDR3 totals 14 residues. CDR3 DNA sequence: TGTGCCAGCAGCCGGAGTTCTTCTGGGGGGCCCCTCCACTTT. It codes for CASSRSSSGGPLHF.

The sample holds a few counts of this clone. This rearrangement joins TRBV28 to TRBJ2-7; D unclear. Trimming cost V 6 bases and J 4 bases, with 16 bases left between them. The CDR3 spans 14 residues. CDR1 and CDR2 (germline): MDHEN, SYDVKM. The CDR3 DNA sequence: TGTGCCAGCAGATCAGGCTCCCTTGAATACGAGCAGTACTTC. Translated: CASRSGSLEYEQYF.

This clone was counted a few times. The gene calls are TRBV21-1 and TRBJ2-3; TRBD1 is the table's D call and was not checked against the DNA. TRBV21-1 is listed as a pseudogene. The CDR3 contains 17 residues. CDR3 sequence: CASSKRHCLRGTDTQYF. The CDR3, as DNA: TGTGCCAGCAGCAAAAGACACTGCCTTCGTGGCACAGATACGCAGTATTTT.

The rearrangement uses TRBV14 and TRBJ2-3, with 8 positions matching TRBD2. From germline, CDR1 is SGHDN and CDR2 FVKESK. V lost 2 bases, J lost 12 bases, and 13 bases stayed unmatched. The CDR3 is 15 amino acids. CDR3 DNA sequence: TGTGCCAGCAGCCAAATGGGACTAGGGAAATTGTCTCAGTATTTT. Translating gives CASSQMGLGKLSQYF.

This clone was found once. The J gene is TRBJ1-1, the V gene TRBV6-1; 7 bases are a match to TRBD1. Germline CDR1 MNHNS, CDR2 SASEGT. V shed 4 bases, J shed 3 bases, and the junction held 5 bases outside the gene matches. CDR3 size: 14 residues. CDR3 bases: TGTGCCAGCAGTGGAGGACAGGTTTACACTGAAGCTTTCTTT. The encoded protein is CASSGGQVYTEAFF.

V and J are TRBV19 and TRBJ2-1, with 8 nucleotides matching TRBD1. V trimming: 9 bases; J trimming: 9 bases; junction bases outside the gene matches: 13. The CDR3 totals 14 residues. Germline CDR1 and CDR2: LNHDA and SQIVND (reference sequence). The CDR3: CASVPRGRNSEQFF. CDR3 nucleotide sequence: TGTGCCAGCGTCCCCAGGGGGCGTAATAGTGAGCAGTTCTTC. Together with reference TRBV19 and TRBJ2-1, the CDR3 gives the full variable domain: DGGITQSPKYLFRKEGQNVTLSCEQNLNHDAMYWYRQDPGQGLRLIYYSQIVNDFQKGDIAEGYSVSREKKESFPLTVTSAQKNPTAFYLCASVPRGRNSEQFFGPGTRLTVL.

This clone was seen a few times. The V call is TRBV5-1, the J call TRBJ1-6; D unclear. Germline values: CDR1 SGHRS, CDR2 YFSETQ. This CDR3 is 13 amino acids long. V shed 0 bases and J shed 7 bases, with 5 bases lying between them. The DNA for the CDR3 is TGCGCCAGCAGCTTGGATGTGAATTCACCCCTCCACTTT. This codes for CASSLDVNSPLHF.

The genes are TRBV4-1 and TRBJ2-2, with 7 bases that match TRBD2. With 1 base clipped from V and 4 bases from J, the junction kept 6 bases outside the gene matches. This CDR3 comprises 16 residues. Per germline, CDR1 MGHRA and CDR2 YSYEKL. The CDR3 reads CASSQVSGRGTGELFF. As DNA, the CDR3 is TGCGCCAGCAGCCAAGTATCTGGGAGGGGCACCGGGGAGCTGTTTTTT.

The chain's CDR3 is CATGPGRDNTIYF. The CDR3 nucleotides read TGTGCCACCGGCCCAGGTCGCGACAACACCATATATTTT. The chain couples TRBV2 to TRBJ1-3, with D hard to call. The CDR3 is 13 amino acids. The ends were cut back, 10 bases at V and 7 bases at J, with 17 bases in the middle. CDR1 is SNHLY, CDR2 FYNNEI, per germline.

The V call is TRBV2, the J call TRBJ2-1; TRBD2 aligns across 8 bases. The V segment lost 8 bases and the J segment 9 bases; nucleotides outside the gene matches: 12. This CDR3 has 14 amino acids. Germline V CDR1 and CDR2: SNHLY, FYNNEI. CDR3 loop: CASSSTGGLSEQFF. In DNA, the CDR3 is TGTGCCAGCTCCTCGACGGGGGGGCTAAGTGAGCAGTTCTTC.

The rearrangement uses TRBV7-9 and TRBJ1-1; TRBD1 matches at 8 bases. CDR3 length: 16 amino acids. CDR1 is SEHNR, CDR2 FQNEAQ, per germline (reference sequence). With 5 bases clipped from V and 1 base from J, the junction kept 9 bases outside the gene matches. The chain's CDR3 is CASSESGTGANTEAFF. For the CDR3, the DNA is TGTGCCAGCAGCGAATCCGGGACAGGCGCGAACACTGAAGCTTTCTTT.

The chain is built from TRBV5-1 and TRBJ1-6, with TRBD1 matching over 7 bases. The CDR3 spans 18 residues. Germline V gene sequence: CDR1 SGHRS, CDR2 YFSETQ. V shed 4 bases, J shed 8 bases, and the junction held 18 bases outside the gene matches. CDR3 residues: CASSAQGGGSGTHSPLHF. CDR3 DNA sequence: TGCGCCAGCAGCGCCCAGGGGGGGGGCAGCGGTACGCATTCACCCCTCCACTTT.

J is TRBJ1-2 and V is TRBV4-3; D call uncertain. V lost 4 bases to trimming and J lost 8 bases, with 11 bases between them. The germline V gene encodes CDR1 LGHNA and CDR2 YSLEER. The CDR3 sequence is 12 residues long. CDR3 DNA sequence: TGCGCCAGCAGCCCCCCGGTTGTCGGCTACACCTTC. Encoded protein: CASSPPVVGYTF.

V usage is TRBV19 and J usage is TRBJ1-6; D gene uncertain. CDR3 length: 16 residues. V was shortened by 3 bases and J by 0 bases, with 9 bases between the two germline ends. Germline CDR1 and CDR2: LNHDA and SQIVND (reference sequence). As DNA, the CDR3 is TGTGCCAGTAGTATGGGAGCGAGCTCCTATAATTCACCCCTCCACTTT. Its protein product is CASSMGASSYNSPLHF.

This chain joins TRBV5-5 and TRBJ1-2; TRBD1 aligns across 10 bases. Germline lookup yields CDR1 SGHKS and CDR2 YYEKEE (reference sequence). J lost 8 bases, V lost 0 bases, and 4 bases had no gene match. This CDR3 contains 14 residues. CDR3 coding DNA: TGTGCCAGCAGCTTGGCCGGGGACAGGGGAGGCTACACCTTC. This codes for CASSLAGDRGGYTF.

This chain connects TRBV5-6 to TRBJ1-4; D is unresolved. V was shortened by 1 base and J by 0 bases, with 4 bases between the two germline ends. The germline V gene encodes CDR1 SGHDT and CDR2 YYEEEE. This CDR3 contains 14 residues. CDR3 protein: CASSLSSTNEKLFF. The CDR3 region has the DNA TGTGCCAGCAGCTTGTCATCAACTAATGAAAAACTGTTTTTT.

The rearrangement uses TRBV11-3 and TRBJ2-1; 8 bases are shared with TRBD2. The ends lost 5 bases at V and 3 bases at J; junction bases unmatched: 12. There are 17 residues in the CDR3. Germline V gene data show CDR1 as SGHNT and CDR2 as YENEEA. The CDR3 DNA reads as TGTGCCAGCAGCCTAGGGGGTAGCGGGGCTTTCTACAATGAGCAGTTCTTC. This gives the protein CASSLGGSGAFYNEQFF.

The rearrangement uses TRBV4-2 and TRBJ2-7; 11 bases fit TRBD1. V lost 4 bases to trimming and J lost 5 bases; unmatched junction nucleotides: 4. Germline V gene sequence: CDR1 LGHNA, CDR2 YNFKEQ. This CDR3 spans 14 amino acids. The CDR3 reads CASSPGQGAHEQYF. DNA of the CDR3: TGTGCCAGCAGCCCCGGACAGGGGGCCCACGAGCAGTACTTC.

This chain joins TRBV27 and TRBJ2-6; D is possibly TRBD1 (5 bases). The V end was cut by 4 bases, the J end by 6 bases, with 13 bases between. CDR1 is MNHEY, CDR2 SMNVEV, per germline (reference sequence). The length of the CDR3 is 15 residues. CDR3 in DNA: TGTGCCAGCAGTTCCAGGGTCACAACGGCCAACGTCCTGACTTTC. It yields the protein CASSSRVTTANVLTF. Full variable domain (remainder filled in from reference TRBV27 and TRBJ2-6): EAQVTQNPRYLITVTGKKLTVTCSQNMNHEYMSWYRQDPGLGLRQIYYSMNVEVTDKGDVPEGYKVSRKEKRNFPLILESPSPNQTSLYFCASSSRVTTANVLTFGAGSRLTVL.

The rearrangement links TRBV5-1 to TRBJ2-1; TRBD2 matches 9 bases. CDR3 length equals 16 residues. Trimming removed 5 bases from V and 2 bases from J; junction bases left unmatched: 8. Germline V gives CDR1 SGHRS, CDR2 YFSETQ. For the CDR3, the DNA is TGCGCCAGCAGGTATAGCGGGGGCGCGCCCTACAATGAGCAGTTCTTC. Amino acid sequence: CASRYSGGAPYNEQFF. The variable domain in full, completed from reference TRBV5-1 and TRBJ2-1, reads KAGVTQTPRYLIKTRGQQVTLSCSPISGHRSVSWYQQTPGQGLQFLFEYFSETQRNKGNFPGRFSGRQFSNSRSEMNVSTLELGDSALYLCASRYSGGAPYNEQFFGPGTRLTVL.

The DNA of the CDR3 is TGTGCCAGCAGTTATGACAGCATAGCGGTTAGAGATACGCAGTATTTT. Its protein is CASSYDSIAVRDTQYF. The chain uses TRBV6-5 and TRBJ2-3, with D perhaps matching TRBD2 (6 bases). With 3 bases removed from V and 5 bases from J, the gap between germline ends came to 18 bases. The CDR3 extends over 16 amino acids. CDR1 is MNHEY, CDR2 SVGAGI, per germline.

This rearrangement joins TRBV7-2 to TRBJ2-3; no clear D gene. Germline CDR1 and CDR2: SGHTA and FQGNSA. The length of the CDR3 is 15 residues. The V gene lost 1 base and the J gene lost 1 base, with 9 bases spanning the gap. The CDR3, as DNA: TGTGCCAGCAGCTTAGAGCAGACGCGCACAGATACGCAGTATTTT. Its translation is CASSLEQTRTDTQYF.

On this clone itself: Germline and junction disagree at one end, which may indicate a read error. DNA of the CDR3: TGTGCTAGCAGCTTACAAAGGGGGGAAAAACTGTTTTTT. It codes for CASSLQRGEKLFF. The V gene is TRBV7-7, the J gene TRBJ1-4; D possibly corresponds to TRBD1 (6 bases). Germline loops: CDR1 SSHAT, CDR2 FNYEAQ (reference sequence). The CDR3 totals 13 residues. Full variable domain (remainder filled in from reference TRBV7-7 and TRBJ1-4): GAGVSQSPRYKVTKRGQDVTLRCDPISSHATLYWYQQALGQGPEFLTYFNYEAQPDKSGLPSDRFSAERPEGSISTLTIQRTEQRDSAMYRCASSLQRGEKLFFGSGTQLSVL.

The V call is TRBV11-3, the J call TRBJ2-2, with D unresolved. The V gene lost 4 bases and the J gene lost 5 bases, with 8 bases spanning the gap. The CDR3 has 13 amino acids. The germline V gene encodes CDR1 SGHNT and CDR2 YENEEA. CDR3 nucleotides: TGTGCCAGCAGCTCTCCGGTGACCGGGGAGCTGTTTTTT. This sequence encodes CASSSPVTGELFF.

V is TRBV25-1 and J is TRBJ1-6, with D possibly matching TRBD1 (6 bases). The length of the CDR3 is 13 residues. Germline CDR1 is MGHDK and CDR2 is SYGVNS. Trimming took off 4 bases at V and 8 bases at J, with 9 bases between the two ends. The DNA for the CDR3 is TGTGCCAGCAGTGCCCCAGGGGATTCACCCCTCCACTTT. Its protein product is CASSAPGDSPLHF.